This record covers a single T cell receptor (beta chain). The antigen is not known. This entry belongs to a study of T cell responses to AZD1222 COVID-19 vaccine. Overall study findings and caveats: The study found Spike-specific TCR breadth and depth rose after two AZD1222 doses. Baseline serostatus was positive in only a handful of AZD1222 recipients.

Second-dose timings of about 4 or about 12 weeks were pooled. Profiled with immunoSEQ multiplex PCR; TCRdb holds only in-frame clones, not every one. The profile shows under 130,000 clones, 70% to 90% of them singletons. This CDR3 has 17 residues. Germline V gene lookup returns CDR1 MDHEN and CDR2 SYDVKM. V lost 6 bases and J lost 0, with 17 bases in between. This chain uses TRBV28 with TRBJ2-2, with D perhaps matching TRBD1 (5 bases). This TCR derives from an adult who received the AZD1222 COVID-19 vaccine. The sequencing here drew on peripheral blood, taken 28 days after the second AZD1222 dose. CDR3 nucleotide sequence: TGTGCCAGCAGCCCTAGTTTTTGGGGCGCGAACACCGGGGAGCTGTTTTTT. Translation: CASSPSFWGANTGELFF. The full variable domain, completed using reference TRBV28 and TRBJ2-2, is DVKVTQSSRYLVKRTGEKVFLECVQDMDHENMFWYRQDPGLGLRLIYFSYDVKMKEKGDIPEGYSVSREKKERFSLILESASTNQTSMYLCASSPSFWGANTGELFFGEGSRLTVL.